A selection of T cell receptor beta chains follows, all from one sample in a study of T cell repertoires in cytomegalovirus infection. Their specific antigens are unknown. Each CDR3 protein gets one entry after TCRdb re-called the reads with MiXCR. Among around 570,000 distinct CDR3 sequences, about 39% were seen once, and the ten largest hold around 48%. The sequencing used cultured PBMCs, collected from culture after CMV antigen stimulation. The receptors were sampled from a human donor in good health (CMV status not recorded). Some clones in this sample may be carry-over from other donors' samples. CDR3s include the opening cysteine and the closing phenylalanine or tryptophan. A D gene is named only where the DNA matches it firmly. Expanded clones are given a class, and other clones once, few, many or no size at all.

D,J,V,size,DNA,CDR3
TRBD1,TRBJ2-1,TRBV7-2,many,TGTGCCAGCAGCACCCCGGGGACAGGATACAATGAGCAGTTCTTC,CASSTPGTGYNEQFF
TRBD2,TRBJ2-3,TRBV7-8,many,TGTGCCAGCAGCTCCCGACGACTAGCGGGGATCACAGATACGCAGTATTTT,CASSSRRLAGITDTQYF
TRBD1,TRBJ2-5,TRBV4-2,-,TGTGCCAGCAGCCAGATCTCAGGGGGCGCGGAGACCCAGTACTTC,CASSQISGGAETQYF
TRBD2,TRBJ2-1,TRBV7-2,-,TGTGCCAGCAGCCGAGGACTAGCGGGAGGGAGCCGACACAATGAGCAGTTCTTC,CASSRGLAGGSRHNEQFF
-,TRBJ1-3,TRBV4-1,-,TGCGCCAGCAGCCATCGACAGGCTTTCTCTGGAAACACCATATATTTT,CASSHRQAFSGNTIYF
-,TRBJ1-1,TRBV6-6,-,TGTGCCAGCAGCCGCTCCGGGCAGGGTGGGACTGAAGCTTTCTTT,CASSRSGQGGTEAFF
-,TRBJ1-2,TRBV19,-,TGTGCCGAAAGGGTCTCGGACAGAAAGTATGGCTACACCTTC,CAERVSDRKYGYTF
-,TRBJ2-1,TRBV5-4,-,TGTGCCAGCAGCTCCGGGGTAGGCGGGGCCTACAATGAGCAGTTCTTC,CASSSGVGGAYNEQFF
-,TRBJ2-1,TRBV28,-,TGTGCCAGCCCCAAAAGTGGATTCCCCAACCATGAGCAGTTCTTC,CASPKSGFPNHEQFF
TRBD1,TRBJ1-6,TRBV12-3/TRBV12-4,few,TGTGCCAGCAGTGGACAGGGGATAGTGTCACCCCTCCACTTT,CASSGQGIVSPLHF
-,TRBJ2-2,TRBV11-2,-,TGTGCCAGCGATAATCCCTGGCGGAACACCGGGGAGCTGTTTTTT,CASDNPWRNTGELFF
TRBD2,TRBJ2-1,TRBV7-9,once,TGTGCCAGCAGCCCCCGACTAGCGGAAACCACCTTCAATGAGCAGTTCTTC,CASSPRLAETTFNEQFF
-,TRBJ2-1,TRBV19,-,TGTGCCAGTAGCGGTACAGGCAAGGAGCAGTTCTTC,CASSGTGKEQFF
TRBD1,TRBJ2-5,TRBV6-1,-,TGTGCCAGCAGTGAACTAGGACAGGGCGATGAGACCCAGTACTTC,CASSELGQGDETQYF
TRBD1,TRBJ1-1,TRBV19,few,TGTGCCAGTAGTAGAACAGGGGTAAGGACTGAAGCTTTCTTT,CASSRTGVRTEAFF
TRBD2,TRBJ2-1,TRBV6-2/TRBV6-3,few,TGTGCCAGCAGTACCCGACTAGCGGGAGACAATGAGCAGTTCTTC,CASSTRLAGDNEQFF
-,TRBJ1-1,TRBV20-1,-,TGCAGTGCTAGAGATTGGGGACGGAACGAAGCTTTCTTT,CSARDWGRNEAFF